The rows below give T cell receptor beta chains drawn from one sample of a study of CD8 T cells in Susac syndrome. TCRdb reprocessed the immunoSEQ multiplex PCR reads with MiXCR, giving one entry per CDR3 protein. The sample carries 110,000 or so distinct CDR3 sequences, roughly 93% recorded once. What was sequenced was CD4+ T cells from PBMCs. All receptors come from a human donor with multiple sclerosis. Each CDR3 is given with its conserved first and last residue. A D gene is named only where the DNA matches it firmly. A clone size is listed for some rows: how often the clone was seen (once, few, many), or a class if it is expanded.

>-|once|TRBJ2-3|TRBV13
TGTGCCAGCAGCTCAGGGAGCACAGATACGCAGTATTTT
CASSSGSTDTQYF
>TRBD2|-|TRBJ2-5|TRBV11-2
TGTGCCAGCAGCCAGGGCCTAGCGGGGGTCCAAGAGACCCAGTACTTC
CASSQGLAGVQETQYF
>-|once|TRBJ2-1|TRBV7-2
TGTGCCAGCCGATCGGACAGATCCTACAATGAGCAGTTCTTC
CASRSDRSYNEQFF
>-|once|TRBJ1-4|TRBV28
TGTGCCAGCTCCCCGGGGGGGCGTGATGAAAAACTGTTTTTT
CASSPGGRDEKLFF
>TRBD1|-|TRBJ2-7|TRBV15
TGTGCCACCAGCAGAGATCCCGGGACAGGGAAATACGAGCAGTACTTC
CATSRDPGTGKYEQYF
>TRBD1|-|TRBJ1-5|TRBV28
TGTGCCAGCCGGACAGGGCTCCGAGATCAGCCCCAGCATTTT
CASRTGLRDQPQHF
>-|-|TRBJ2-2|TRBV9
TGTGCCAGCAGACCAGGGTTTACCGGGGAGCTGTTTTTT
CASRPGFTGELFF
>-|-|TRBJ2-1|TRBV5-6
TGTGCCAGCAGCTTGAGGCGGGGCAATGAGCAGTTCTTC
CASSLRRGNEQFF
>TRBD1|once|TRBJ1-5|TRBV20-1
TGCAGTGCTAGGGTCAGGGGGCCGCAACAGCCCCAGCATTTT
CSARVRGPQQPQHF
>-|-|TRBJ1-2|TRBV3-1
TGTGCCAGCAGCCAGGAGGACGGAGACTATGGCTACACCTTC
CASSQEDGDYGYTF
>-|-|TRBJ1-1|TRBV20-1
TGCAGTACTATAGCGGAGGGCACTGAAGCTTTCTTT
CSTIAEGTEAFF
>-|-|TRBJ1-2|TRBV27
TGTGCCAGCAGTTTCCCGGGGGCGAATGGCTACACCTTC
CASSFPGANGYTF
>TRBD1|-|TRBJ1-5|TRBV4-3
TGCGCCAGCAGCCAAGATCTGACAGGGTACCAGCCCCAGCATTTT
CASSQDLTGYQPQHF
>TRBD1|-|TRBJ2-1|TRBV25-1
TGTGCCAGCAGAGAGACAGGGGGATACAATGAGCAGTTCTTC
CASRETGGYNEQFF
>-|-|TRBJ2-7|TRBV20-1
TGCAGTGCTTTTCACCCGATGGGGGGTGGCGAGCAGTACTTC
CSAFHPMGGGEQYF
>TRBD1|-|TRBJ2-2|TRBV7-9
TGTGCCAGCAGCTCCCAGGGGGCTGTGAGCGGGGAGCTGTTTTTT
CASSSQGAVSGELFF
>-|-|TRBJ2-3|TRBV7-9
TGTGCCAGCAGCGAGACCACAGATACGCAGTATTTT
CASSETTDTQYF
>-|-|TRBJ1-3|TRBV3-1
TGTGCCAGCAGCCACGGGGGATCTGGAAACACCATATATTTT
CASSHGGSGNTIYF
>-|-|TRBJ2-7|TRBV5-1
TGCGCCAGCAGTACCCTGAGTGGCAACTACGAGCAGTACTTC
CASSTLSGNYEQYF
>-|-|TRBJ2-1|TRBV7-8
TGTGCCAGCAGCTCGCCAGAGGGCGGGGTCATTGCTCAGAATGAGCAGTTCTTC
CASSSPEGGVIAQNEQFF
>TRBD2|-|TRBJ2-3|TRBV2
TGTGCCAGCATCGGGACTAGCGACCGCACAGATACGCAGTATTTT
CASIGTSDRTDTQYF
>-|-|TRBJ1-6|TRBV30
TGTGCCTGGAACCCCACTACATCGGGTCTCAATTCACCCCTCCACTTT
CAWNPTTSGLNSPLHF
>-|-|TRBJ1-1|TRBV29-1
TGCAGCGTTGTCGGGCAGATTGAAGCTTTCTTT
CSVVGQIEAFF
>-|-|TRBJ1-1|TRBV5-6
TGTGCCAGCAGCTTGGTGGGTCGCACTGAAGCTTTCTTT
CASSLVGRTEAFF
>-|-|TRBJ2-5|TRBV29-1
TGCAGCGTTGACGAGTACCAAGAGACCCAGTACTTC
CSVDEYQETQYF
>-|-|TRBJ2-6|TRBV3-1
TGTGCCAGCAGCGGCAAGTACTCTGGGGCCAACGTCCTGACTTTC
CASSGKYSGANVLTF
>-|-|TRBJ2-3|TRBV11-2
TGTGCCAGCAGCTTAGTGGCGGGGCCCACAGATACGCAGTATTTT
CASSLVAGPTDTQYF
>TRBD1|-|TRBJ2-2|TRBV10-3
TGTGCCATCAGCGACAGGGAATGGACCGGGGAGCTGTTTTTT
CAISDREWTGELFF
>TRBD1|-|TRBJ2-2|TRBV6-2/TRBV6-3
TGTGCCAGCAGACCCGACAGGGCCAGGACCGGGGAGCTGTTTTTT
CASRPDRARTGELFF